The source of this T cell receptor beta chain is a study of T cells after yellow fever vaccination. General study results and limits: Among all clonotypes, a small share was observed in both CD4 and CD8 compartments. Most primary-vaccination clones reappeared after the booster (around 95% CD4, 75% to 90% CD8). Compared with primary, the secondary response was weaker and peaked at day 5, not 15. From the bulk population, abundant clonotypes could contaminate and appear within FACS-sorted repertoires.

This clonotype turned up a few times. Its specificity is unknown. From the 5' RACE reads, TCRdb called clonotypes with MiXCR, one entry per CDR3 protein. The data show 500,000 to 650,000 distinct CDR3 sequences, roughly 14% seen once. The CDR3 has 15 residues. Germline V lookup: CDR1 DFQATT, CDR2 SNEGSKA (reference sequence). The J segment lost 4 bases and the V segment lost 1 base, leaving 8 bases of the junction unmatched. The clonotype was recovered from a man aged 25-40 years who received the YFV17D yellow fever vaccine. The rearrangement joins TRBV20-1 to TRBJ2-5, with 8 nucleotides matching TRBD1. The material sequenced was PBMCs, taken on the day of the yellow fever booster vaccination. The DNA for the CDR3 is TGCAGTGCTAGAGCGGCCGCAGGGGGCTTAGAGACCCAGTACTTC. This sequence encodes CSARAAAGGLETQYF.